These 13 T cell receptor beta chains were all obtained from the same sample, sequenced in a study of T-cell memory formation after mild COVID-19. In TCRdb, the 5' RACE reads were re-called with MiXCR into one record per CDR3 protein. The sample holds roughly 150,000 distinct CDR3 sequences, under 30% seen once. Sequencing was performed on PBMCs or a T cell subset sorted from them (not recorded which). The receptors come from an adult woman who had mild COVID-19 (a few samples of this study predate the infection). Cell type and time point are not known.

This clonotype was detected only a few times. The chain links TRBV7-6 to TRBJ2-2; TRBD1 might be the D (5 bases). Deletions cut 5 bases from V and 0 bases from J, with 10 bases between. Germline V gives CDR1 SGHVS, CDR2 FNYEAQ. The CDR3 length is 15 residues. CDR3 DNA sequence: TGTGCCAGCAGCCAACAGGTCGCGAACACCGGGGAGCTGTTTTTT. Encoded protein: CASSQQVANTGELFF.

The chain is built from TRBV3-1 and TRBJ2-7, with TRBD1 as a possible D gene (5 bases). The CDR3 totals 12 residues. Between the trimmed V and J ends, which lost 2 bases and 6 bases, there was a span of 8 bases. Germline CDR1 and CDR2: LGHDT and YNNKEL (reference sequence). The CDR3 loop is CASSQLGAEQYF. The CDR3, as DNA: TGTGCCAGCAGCCAACTTGGGGCCGAGCAGTACTTC.

In this sample, this clonotype turned up many times. The chain has TRBV12-3 or TRBV12-4 and TRBJ2-1, with a tentative D call TRBD1 (6 bases). With 6 bases removed from V and 3 bases from J, the gap between germline ends came to 9 bases. The CDR3 has 13 amino acids. CDR3 sequence reads: CASSLQGYNEQFF. CDR3 nucleotide sequence: TGTGCCAGCAGCCTACAGGGCTACAATGAGCAGTTCTTC.

The V call is TRBV5-4, the J call TRBJ2-5, with 9 bases lining up with TRBD1. The V gene end was trimmed by 5 bases and the J gene end by 4 bases; junction bases not matched to a gene: 6. Germline V gene data show CDR1 as SGHNT and CDR2 as YYREEE (reference sequence). This CDR3 spans 14 amino acids. In nucleotides, the CDR3 is TGTGCCAGCAGTCACGGGACAGGGACAGAGACCCAGTACTTC. The encoded protein is CASSHGTGTETQYF.

This clonotype was picked up a small number of times. The V gene is TRBV12-3 or TRBV12-4, the J gene TRBJ2-7; 12 positions match TRBD2. Trimming removed 3 bases from V and 1 base from J; junction bases left unmatched: 7. CDR3 length equals 17 residues. DNA of the CDR3: TGTGCCAGCAGTTTCCGACTAGCGGGGGTGGAGTCCTACGAGCAGTACTTC. It translates to CASSFRLAGVESYEQYF.

This clonotype was counted many times. J is TRBJ1-3 and V is TRBV7-9, with D perhaps TRBD1 (5 bases). The CDR3 contains 16 residues. The V gene's germline CDR1 is SEHNR and CDR2 FQNEAQ (reference sequence). V was trimmed by 6 bases and J by 0 bases, leaving 15 bases between them. The CDR3: CASRSGTVTSGNTIYF. In nucleotides, the CDR3 is TGTGCCAGCAGATCCGGGACGGTGACCTCTGGAAACACCATATATTTT.

This clonotype was observed a few times. The chain has TRBV20-1 and TRBJ2-5; maybe TRBD1 (5 bases). The V end was cut by 4 bases, the J end by 1 base, with 16 bases between. CDR3 size: 15 residues. Germline V gene lookup returns CDR1 DFQATT and CDR2 SNEGSKA (reference sequence). CDR3 loop: CSAIRRHRSQETQYF. The CDR3 DNA reads TGCAGTGCTATTCGCCGCCACAGGAGCCAAGAGACCCAGTACTTC.

This clonotype has more than one count but fewer than ten. The chain couples TRBV5-1 to TRBJ2-2; possibly TRBD1 for D (6 bases). V gave up 4 bases and J gave up 3 bases, with 16 bases separating them. CDR1 and CDR2 from the germline V gene are SGHRS and YFSETQ. The CDR3 length is 16 residues. Here the CDR3 reads CASSAPGATDTGELFF. The DNA for the CDR3 is TGCGCCAGCAGCGCTCCAGGGGCCACAGACACCGGGGAGCTGTTTTTT.

J is TRBJ2-1 and V is TRBV6-2 or TRBV6-3, with a possible D match to TRBD2 (5 bases). The CDR3 has 13 residues. V was cut by 8 bases and J by 2 bases, with 10 bases left in between. CDR1 is MNHEY, CDR2 SVGEGT, per germline. The CDR3 coding sequence is TGTGCCAGCGGACTGCTGCCCTACAATGAGCAGTTCTTC. Protein product: CASGLLPYNEQFF.

There are a few counts of this clonotype. V gene TRBV29-1 combines with J gene TRBJ2-1, with D uncertain. Per germline, CDR1 SQVTM and CDR2 ANQGSEA. Trimming took off 5 bases at V and 4 bases at J, with 6 bases between the two ends. The CDR3 is made up of 11 amino acids. This chain's CDR3 is CSVQEYNEQFF. CDR3 DNA: TGCAGCGTTCAGGAATACAATGAGCAGTTCTTC.

This clonotype was seen more than once but under ten times. V usage is TRBV20-1 and J usage is TRBJ2-1, with D unclear. Germline CDR1 and CDR2: DFQATT and SNEGSKA (reference sequence). The CDR3 runs 13 residues. Trimming pared 5 bases from V and 5 bases from J, leaving 13 bases between. Here the CDR3 reads CSAGPHSHNEQFF. CDR3 nucleotide sequence: TGCAGTGCTGGACCCCATAGCCACAATGAGCAGTTCTTC.

This chain connects TRBV10-3 to TRBJ2-5; tentatively, D is TRBD1 (5 bases). From germline, CDR1 is ENHRY and CDR2 SYGVKD. V was pared by 0 bases and J by 8 bases, with 10 bases between. The CDR3 contains 13 residues. For the CDR3, the DNA is TGTGCCATCAGTGAGTCGTCAGGGTCTACCCAGTACTTC. It encodes CAISESSGSTQYF.

This rearrangement joins TRBV6-5 to TRBJ2-5; D is ambiguous. Trimming took off 4 bases at V and 1 base at J, with 10 bases between the two ends. The CDR3 contains 14 residues. Per the germline V gene, CDR1 is MNHEY and CDR2 is SVGAGI. The CDR3 region has the DNA TGTGCCAGCAGTTCTGAAGGGTTCCAAGAGACCCAGTACTTC. Protein product: CASSSEGFQETQYF.